This is a list of T cell receptor beta chains from one sample in a study of cytomegalovirus exposure and HLA in healthy donors. Data came from immunoSEQ multiplex PCR; TCRdb stores just in-frame clones and leaves some out. The table has around 200,000 clones, around 83% seen once. The sequenced sample consisted of PBMCs. These receptors were obtained from a girl aged 2 to 10 in good health and CMV-seropositive. The CDR3 runs from the conserved cysteine through the conserved F or W. The D gene is left open where the match is weak. Only some rows state a clone size, as once, few, many or a class for expanded clones.

clone_size d_call j_call v_call cdr3_nt cdr3_aa
. . TRBJ1-2 TRBV19 TGTGCCAGCCTCGAAACACAGCTTCGGGGTGGCTACACCTTC CASLETQLRGGYTF
. TRBD1 TRBJ2-3 TRBV19 TGTGCCAGTTCTCAGGGGGCCCTAGATACGCAGTATTTT CASSQGALDTQYF
few . TRBJ1-3 TRBV2 TGTGCCACCACAGGCCCTGGAAACACCATATATTTT CATTGPGNTIYF
. TRBD1 TRBJ2-3 TRBV30 TGTGCCTGGAAAGTGAGGGGGCTCCCCACAGATACGCAGTATTTT CAWKVRGLPTDTQYF
. . TRBJ1-4 TRBV7-2 TGTGCCAGCAGCTTTGGGGGGGGAAATGAAAAACTGTTTTTT CASSFGGGNEKLFF
. . TRBJ1-2 TRBV27 TGTGCCAGCAAGTCATCTTTTCGGGAAGCTTCGTGCACCTTC CASKSSFREASCTF
. . TRBJ2-6 TRBV21-1 TGTGCCCTCAAGCAAGTACCGCTCTCTGGGGCCAACGTCCTGACTTTC CALKQVPLSGANVLTF
. . TRBJ2-3 TRBV15 TGTGCCACCAGCAGAGAGGACAGCACTAGCACAGATACGCAGTATTTT CATSREDSTSTDTQYF
. . TRBJ1-1 TRBV30 TGTGCCTGGAGTGTACATCCGGGGTTGAAGTTGATGAACACTGAAGCTTTCTTT CAWSVHPGLKLMNTEAFF
. TRBD2 TRBJ2-1 TRBV2 TGTGCCAGCAGCCGACTAGCGGGAGGCGACGGGCAGTTCTTC CASSRLAGGDGQFF
few . TRBJ1-1 TRBV5-6 TGTGCCAGCAGCTCCCGGACAGCGATGAACACTGAAGCTTTCTTT CASSSRTAMNTEAFF
. TRBD1 TRBJ2-3 TRBV2 TGTGCCACATTGACAGGGGCCGGCACAGATACGCAGTATTTT CATLTGAGTDTQYF
. . TRBJ2-1 TRBV20-1 TGCAGTCCTTACTCCTACAATGAGCAGTTCTTC CSPYSYNEQFF
. . TRBJ2-7 TRBV18 TGTGCCAGCTCACCACCGCCGAGGGGGACCTACGAGCAGTACTTC CASSPPPRGTYEQYF
. TRBD1 TRBJ1-1 TRBV18 TGTGCCAGCTCAATGAGTTTCGGGACAGGGAACACTGAAGCTTTCTTT CASSMSFGTGNTEAFF
. . TRBJ1-1 TRBV19 TGTGCCAGTAGTATATCCAGGGACACTGAAGCTTTCTTT CASSISRDTEAFF
. . TRBJ1-5 TRBV19 TGTGCCAGTAGTTTCCAGGACGGGATTAGCAATCAGCCCCAGCATTTT CASSFQDGISNQPQHF
. . TRBJ1-6 TRBV6-5 TGTGCCAGTCAAACCAGCTCCTATAATTCACCCCTCCACTTT CASQTSSYNSPLHF
. . TRBJ2-1 TRBV11-3 TGTGCCAGCAGCCACCCTAGGTTATATGAGCAGTTCTTC CASSHPRLYEQFF
. TRBD1 TRBJ1-2 TRBV5-1 TGCGCCAGCAGTTCCGGGACAGGGAACTATGGCTACACCTTC CASSSGTGNYGYTF
. . TRBJ2-3 TRBV4-2 TGTGCCAGCAGCCAAGAAGGCGTCCCGGGACAAGCCACAGATACGCAGTATTTT CASSQEGVPGQATDTQYF
. TRBD1 TRBJ2-7 TRBV4-1 TGCGCCAGCAGCCGAGAAGCGGACAGGGGGTACGAGCAGTACTTC CASSREADRGYEQYF
. TRBD2 TRBJ2-3 TRBV19 TGTGCCAGTCGGACTAGCGGGGGCACAGATACGCAGTATTTT CASRTSGGTDTQYF
. . TRBJ1-2 TRBV5-4 TGTGCCAGCAGCTTGTTACCGGGTGGCTACACCTTC CASSLLPGGYTF
once TRBD1 TRBJ1-5 TRBV28 TGTGCCAGCACTCCGCAGGGGGCGTTCGGTCAGCCCCAGCATTTT CASTPQGAFGQPQHF
. . TRBJ1-6 TRBV5-5 TGTGCCAGCAGCTTGATAGACAGGAATTCACCCCTCCACTTT CASSLIDRNSPLHF
. . TRBJ1-6 TRBV6-5 TGTGCCAGCAGTTACAACACCCTCCATTCACCCCTCCACTTT CASSYNTLHSPLHF
. . TRBJ1-3 TRBV13 TGTGCCAGCAGCTTAGCTCCCTCTGGAAACACCATATATTTT CASSLAPSGNTIYF
. TRBD2 TRBJ2-5 TRBV29-1 TGCAGCGTTCGATTAGTAGCGGGAGGCTTGAATGTGTACTTC CSVRLVAGGLNVYF